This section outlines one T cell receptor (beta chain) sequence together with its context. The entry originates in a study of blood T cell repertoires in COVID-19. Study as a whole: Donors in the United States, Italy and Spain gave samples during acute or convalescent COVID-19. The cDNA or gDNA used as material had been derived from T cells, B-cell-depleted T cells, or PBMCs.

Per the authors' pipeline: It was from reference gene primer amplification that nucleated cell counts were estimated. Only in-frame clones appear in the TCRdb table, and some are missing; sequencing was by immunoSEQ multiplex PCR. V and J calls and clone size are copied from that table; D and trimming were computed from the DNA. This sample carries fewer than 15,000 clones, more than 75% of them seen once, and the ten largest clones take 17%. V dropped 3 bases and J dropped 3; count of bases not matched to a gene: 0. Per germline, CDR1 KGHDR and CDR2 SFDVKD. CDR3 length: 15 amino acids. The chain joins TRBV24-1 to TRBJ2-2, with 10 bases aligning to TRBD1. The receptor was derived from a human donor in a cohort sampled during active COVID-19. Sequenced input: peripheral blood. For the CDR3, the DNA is TGTGCCACCAGTGATGGGACAGGGGACACCGGGGAGCTGTTTTTT. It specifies CATSDGTGDTGELFF.